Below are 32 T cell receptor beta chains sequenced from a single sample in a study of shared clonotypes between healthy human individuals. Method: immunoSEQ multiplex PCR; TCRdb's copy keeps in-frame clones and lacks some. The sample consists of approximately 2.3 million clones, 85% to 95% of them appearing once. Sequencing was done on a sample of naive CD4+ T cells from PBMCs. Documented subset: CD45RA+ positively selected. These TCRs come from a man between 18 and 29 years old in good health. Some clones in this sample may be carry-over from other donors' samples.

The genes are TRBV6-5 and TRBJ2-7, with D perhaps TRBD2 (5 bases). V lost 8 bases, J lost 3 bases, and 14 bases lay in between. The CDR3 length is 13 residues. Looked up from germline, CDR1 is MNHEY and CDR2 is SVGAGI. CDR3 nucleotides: TGTGCCAGCTCGGCGGGCCCGATCTACGAGCAGTACTTC. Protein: CASSAGPIYEQYF.

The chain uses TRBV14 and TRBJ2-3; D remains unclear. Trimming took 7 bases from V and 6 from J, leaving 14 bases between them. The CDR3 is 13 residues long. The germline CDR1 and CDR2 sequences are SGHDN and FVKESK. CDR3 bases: TGTGCCAGCAACCGGGTCGGCCCCGATACGCAGTATTTT. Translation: CASNRVGPDTQYF.

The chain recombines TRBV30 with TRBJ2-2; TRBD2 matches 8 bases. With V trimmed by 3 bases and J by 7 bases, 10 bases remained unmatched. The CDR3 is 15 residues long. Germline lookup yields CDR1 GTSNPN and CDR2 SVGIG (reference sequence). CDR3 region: CAWSPSGLVRGELFF. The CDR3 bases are TGTGCCTGGAGCCCCTCGGGACTAGTTCGCGGGGAGCTGTTTTTT.

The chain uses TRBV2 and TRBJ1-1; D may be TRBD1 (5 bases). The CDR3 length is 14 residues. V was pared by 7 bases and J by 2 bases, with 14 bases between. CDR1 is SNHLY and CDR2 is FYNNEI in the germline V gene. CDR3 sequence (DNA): TGTGCCAGCAAAGTTCAGGGCCCCAACACTGAAGCTTTCTTT. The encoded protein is CASKVQGPNTEAFF.

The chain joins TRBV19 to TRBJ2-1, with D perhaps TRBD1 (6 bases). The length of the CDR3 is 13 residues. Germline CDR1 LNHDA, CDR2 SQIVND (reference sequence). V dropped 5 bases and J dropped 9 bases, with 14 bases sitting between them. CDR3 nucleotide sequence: TGTGCCAGTAGTGGGAGTGGGGGCGGTGAGCAGTTCTTC. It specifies CASSGSGGGEQFF.

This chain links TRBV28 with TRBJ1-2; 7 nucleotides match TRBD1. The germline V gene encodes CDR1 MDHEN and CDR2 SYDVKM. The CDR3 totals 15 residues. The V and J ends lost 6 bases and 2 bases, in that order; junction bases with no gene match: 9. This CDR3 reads CASSSTGQANYGYTF. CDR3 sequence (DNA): TGTGCCAGCAGCTCAACCGGACAGGCGAACTATGGCTACACCTTC.

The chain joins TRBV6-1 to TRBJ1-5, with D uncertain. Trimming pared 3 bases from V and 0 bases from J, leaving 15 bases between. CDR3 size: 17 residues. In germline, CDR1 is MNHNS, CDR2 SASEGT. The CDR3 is CASSERRTAYSNQPQHF. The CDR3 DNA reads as TGTGCCAGCAGTGAGAGAAGGACGGCTTATAGCAATCAGCCCCAGCATTTT.

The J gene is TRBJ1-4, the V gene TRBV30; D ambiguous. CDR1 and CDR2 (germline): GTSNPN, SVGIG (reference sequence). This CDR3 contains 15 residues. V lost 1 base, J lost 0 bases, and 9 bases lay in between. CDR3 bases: TGTGCCTGGAGTGACGGGGTTGCAACTAATGAAAAACTGTTTTTT. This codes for CAWSDGVATNEKLFF.

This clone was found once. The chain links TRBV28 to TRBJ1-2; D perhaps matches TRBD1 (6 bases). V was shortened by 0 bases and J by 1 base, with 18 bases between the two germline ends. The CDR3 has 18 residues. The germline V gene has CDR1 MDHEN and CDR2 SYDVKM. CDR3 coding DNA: TGTGCCAGCAGTTTATGGGGGGGGGCCTCGGCAGGTAACTATGGCTACACCTTC. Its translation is CASSLWGGASAGNYGYTF.

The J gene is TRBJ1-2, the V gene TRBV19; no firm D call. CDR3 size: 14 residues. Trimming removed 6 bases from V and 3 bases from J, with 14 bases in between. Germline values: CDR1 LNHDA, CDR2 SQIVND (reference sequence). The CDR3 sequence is CASSHPQPYYGYTF. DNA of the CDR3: TGTGCCAGTAGCCACCCACAGCCTTACTATGGCTACACCTTC.

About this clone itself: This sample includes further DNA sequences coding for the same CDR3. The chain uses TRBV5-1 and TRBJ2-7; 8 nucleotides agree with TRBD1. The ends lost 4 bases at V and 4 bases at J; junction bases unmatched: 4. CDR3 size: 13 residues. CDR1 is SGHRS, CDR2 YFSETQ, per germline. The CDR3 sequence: CASSGQGGYEQYF. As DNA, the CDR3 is TGCGCCAGCAGCGGACAGGGAGGTTACGAGCAGTACTTC.

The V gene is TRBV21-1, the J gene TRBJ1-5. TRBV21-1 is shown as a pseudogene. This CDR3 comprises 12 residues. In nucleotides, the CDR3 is TGTGCCAGCAGCATGATGAATCAGCCCCAGCATTTT. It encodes CASSMMNQPQHF.

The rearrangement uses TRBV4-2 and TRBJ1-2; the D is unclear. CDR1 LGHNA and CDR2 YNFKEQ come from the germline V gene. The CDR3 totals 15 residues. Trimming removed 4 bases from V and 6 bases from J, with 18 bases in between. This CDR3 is CASSRLRTEDHGYTF. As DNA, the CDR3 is TGTGCCAGCAGCCGACTAAGGACCGAAGACCATGGCTACACCTTC.

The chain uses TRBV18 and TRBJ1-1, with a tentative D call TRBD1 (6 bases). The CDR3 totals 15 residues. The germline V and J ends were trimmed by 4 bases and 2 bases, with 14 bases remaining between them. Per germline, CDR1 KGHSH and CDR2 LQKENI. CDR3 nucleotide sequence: TGTGCCAGCTCACTCGCGCAGGGGCCCAACACTGAAGCTTTCTTT. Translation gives CASSLAQGPNTEAFF.

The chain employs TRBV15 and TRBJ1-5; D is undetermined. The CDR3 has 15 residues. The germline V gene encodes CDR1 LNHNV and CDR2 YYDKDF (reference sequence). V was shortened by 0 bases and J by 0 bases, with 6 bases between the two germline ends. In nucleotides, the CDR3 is TGTGCCACCAGCAGAGAGGTGGCTAGCAATCAGCCCCAGCATTTT. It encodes CATSREVASNQPQHF.

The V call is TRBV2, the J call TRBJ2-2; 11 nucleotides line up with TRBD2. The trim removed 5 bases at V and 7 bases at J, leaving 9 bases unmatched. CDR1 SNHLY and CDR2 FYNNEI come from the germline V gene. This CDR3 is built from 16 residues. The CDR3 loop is CASSQVAGGPGGELFF. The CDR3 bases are TGTGCCAGCAGTCAAGTAGCGGGAGGGCCGGGCGGGGAGCTGTTTTTT. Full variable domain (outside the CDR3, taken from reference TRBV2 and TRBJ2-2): EPEVTQTPSHQVTQMGQEVILRCVPISNHLYFYWYRQILGQKVEFLVSFYNNEISEKSEIFDDQFSVERPDGSNFTLKIRSTKLEDSAMYFCASSQVAGGPGGELFFGEGSRLTVL.

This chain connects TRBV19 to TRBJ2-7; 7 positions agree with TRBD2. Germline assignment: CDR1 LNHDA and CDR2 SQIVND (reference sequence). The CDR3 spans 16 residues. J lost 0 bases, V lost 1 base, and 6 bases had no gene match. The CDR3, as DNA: TGTGCCAGTAGTATAGTAGCTAGCGGATCCTCCTACGAGCAGTACTTC. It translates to CASSIVASGSSYEQYF.

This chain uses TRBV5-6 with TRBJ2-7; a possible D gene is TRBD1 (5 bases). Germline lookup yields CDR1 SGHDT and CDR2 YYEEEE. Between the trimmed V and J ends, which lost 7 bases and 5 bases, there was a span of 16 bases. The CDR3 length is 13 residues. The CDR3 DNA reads TGTGCCAGCCAACTGTTGGGGCCCCACGAGCAGTACTTC. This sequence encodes CASQLLGPHEQYF.

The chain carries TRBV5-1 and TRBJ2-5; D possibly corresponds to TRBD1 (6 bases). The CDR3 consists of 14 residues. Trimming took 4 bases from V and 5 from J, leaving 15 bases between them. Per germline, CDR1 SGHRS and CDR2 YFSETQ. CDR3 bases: TGCGCCAGCAGCGCACAGGGTTTCGGGGAGACCCAGTACTTC. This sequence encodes CASSAQGFGETQYF.

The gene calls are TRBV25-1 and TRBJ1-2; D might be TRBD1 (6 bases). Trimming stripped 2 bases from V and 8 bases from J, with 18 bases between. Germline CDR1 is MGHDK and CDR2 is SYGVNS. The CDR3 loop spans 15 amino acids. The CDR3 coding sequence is TGTGCCAGCAGTGAAAGCCTGACGGGGGCGCGGGGCTACACCTTC. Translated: CASSESLTGARGYTF.

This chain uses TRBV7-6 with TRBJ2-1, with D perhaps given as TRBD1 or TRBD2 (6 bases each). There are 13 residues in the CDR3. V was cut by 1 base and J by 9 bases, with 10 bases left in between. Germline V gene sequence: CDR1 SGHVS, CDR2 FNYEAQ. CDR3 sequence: CASSLDRGREQFF. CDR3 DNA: TGTGCCAGCAGCTTAGATCGGGGGCGTGAGCAGTTCTTC.

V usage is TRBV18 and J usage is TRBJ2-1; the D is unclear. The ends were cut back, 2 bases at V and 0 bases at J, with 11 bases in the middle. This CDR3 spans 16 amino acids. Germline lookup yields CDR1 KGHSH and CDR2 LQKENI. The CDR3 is CASSPLAEISYNEQFF. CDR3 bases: TGTGCCAGCTCACCATTAGCAGAGATCTCCTACAATGAGCAGTTCTTC.

The CDR3 here is CASSQIQAENFHEQFF. The CDR3 DNA reads as TGTGCCAGCAGCCAGATCCAAGCAGAGAATTTCCATGAGCAGTTCTTC. V usage is TRBV28 and J usage is TRBJ2-1; D ambiguous. Trimming took 6 bases from V and 8 from J, leaving 23 bases between them. This CDR3 is 16 amino acids long. From germline, CDR1 is MDHEN and CDR2 SYDVKM.

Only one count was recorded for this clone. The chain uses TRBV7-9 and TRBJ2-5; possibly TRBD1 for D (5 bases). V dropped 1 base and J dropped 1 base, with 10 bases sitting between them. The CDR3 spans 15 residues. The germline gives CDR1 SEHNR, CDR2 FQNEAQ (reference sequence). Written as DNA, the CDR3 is TGTGCCAGCAGCTTAGGTCAGGGATCCCAAGAGACCCAGTACTTC. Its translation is CASSLGQGSQETQYF.

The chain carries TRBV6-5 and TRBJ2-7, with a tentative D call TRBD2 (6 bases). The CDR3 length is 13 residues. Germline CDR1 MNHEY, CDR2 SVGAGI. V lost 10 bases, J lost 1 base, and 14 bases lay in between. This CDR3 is CATRLGGSYEQYF. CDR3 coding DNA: TGTGCCACCCGACTTGGGGGGTCCTACGAGCAGTACTTC.

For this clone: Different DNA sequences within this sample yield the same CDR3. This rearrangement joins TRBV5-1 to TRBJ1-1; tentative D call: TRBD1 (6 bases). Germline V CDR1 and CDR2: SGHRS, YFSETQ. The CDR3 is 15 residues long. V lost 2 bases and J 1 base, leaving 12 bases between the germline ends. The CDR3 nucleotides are TGCGCCAGCAGCTTTGGGGGCGCTGGGAACACTGAAGCTTTCTTT. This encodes CASSFGGAGNTEAFF.

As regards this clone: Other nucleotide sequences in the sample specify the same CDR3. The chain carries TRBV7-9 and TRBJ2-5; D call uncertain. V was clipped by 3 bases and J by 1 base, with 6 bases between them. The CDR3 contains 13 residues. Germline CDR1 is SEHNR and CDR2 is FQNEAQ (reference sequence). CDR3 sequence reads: CASSFGPQETQYF. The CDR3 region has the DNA TGTGCCAGCAGCTTCGGACCCCAAGAGACCCAGTACTTC.

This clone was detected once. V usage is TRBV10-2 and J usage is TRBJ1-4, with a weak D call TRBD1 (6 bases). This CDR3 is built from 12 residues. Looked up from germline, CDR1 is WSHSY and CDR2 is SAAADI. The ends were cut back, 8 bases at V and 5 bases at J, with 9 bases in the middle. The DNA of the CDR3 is TGCGCCAGCGGGGGCGAAAATGAAAAACTGTTTTTT. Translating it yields CASGGENEKLFF.

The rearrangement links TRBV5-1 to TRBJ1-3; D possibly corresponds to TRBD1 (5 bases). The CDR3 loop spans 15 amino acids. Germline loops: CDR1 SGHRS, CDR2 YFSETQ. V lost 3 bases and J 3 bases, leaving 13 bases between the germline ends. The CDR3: CASSSDIRGGNTIYF. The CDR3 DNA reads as TGCGCCAGCAGCTCGGACATACGGGGTGGAAACACCATATATTTT.

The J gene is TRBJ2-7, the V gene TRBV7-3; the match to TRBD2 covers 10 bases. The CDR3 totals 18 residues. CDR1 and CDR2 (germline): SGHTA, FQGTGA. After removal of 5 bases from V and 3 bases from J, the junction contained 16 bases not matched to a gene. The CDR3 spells CASSALVSLRTSGYEQYF. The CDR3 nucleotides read TGTGCCAGCAGCGCCCTAGTATCCTTACGGACTAGCGGCTACGAGCAGTACTTC.

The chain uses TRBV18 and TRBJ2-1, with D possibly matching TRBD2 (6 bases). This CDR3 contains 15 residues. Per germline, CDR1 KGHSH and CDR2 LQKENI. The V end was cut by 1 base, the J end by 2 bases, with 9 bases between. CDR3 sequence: CASSPLAATYNEQFF. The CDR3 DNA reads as TGTGCCAGCTCACCACTAGCGGCTACCTACAATGAGCAGTTCTTC.

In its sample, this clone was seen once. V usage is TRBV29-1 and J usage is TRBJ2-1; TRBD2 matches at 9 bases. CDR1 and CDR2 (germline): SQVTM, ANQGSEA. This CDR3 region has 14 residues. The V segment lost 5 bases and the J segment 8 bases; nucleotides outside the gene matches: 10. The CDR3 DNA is TGCAGCGTTAGTGTAGCGGGAGTTGTTTATGAGCAGTTCTTC. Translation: CSVSVAGVVYEQFF.